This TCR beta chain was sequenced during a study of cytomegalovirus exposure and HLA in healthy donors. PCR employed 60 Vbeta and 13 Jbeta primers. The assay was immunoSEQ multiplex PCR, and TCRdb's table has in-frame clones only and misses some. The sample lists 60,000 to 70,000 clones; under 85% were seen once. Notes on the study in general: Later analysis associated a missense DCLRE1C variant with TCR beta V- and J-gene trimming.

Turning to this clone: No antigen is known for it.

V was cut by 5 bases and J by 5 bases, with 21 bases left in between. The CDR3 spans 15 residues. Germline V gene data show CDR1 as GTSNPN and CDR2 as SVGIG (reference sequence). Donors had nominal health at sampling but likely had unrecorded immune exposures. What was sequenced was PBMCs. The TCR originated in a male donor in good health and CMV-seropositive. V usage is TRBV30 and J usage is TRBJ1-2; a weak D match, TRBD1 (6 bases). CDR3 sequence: CAWGRGGSQRYGYTF. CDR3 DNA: TGTGCCTGGGGAAGGGGGGGCTCTCAGCGGTATGGCTACACCTTC. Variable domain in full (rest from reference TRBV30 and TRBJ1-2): SQTIHQWPATLVQPVGSPLSLECTVEGTSNPNLYWYRQAAGRGLQLLFYSVGIGQISSEVPQNLSASRPQDRQFILSSKKLLLSDSGFYLCAWGRGGSQRYGYTFGSGTRLTVV.